The rows below give T cell receptor beta chains drawn from one sample of a study of beta chain features in type 1 diabetes. The data were produced by immunoSEQ multiplex PCR, yet TCRdb's version contains in-frame clones alone and is incomplete. The sample holds hundreds of thousands of clones, about 16% seen once. Sequencing used naive CD4+ T cells from blood. All receptors come from a man aged 18 to 35 in good health. CDR3s include the opening cysteine and the closing phenylalanine or tryptophan. Each record gives: V gene, clone size, J gene, D gene, CDR3 protein, CDR3 DNA. A D gene is named only where the DNA matches it firmly. Some rows mark clone size as missing; the rest say once, few, many or name a class of expanded clone.

V gene: TRBV5-4; clone size: .; J gene: TRBJ2-7; D gene: TRBD1; CDR3 protein: CASSLGPFSGGFSYEQYF; CDR3 DNA: TGTGCCAGCAGCTTGGGACCCTTCTCAGGGGGATTCTCCTACGAGCAGTACTTC
V gene: TRBV10-3; clone size: .; J gene: TRBJ2-5; D gene: TRBD2; CDR3 protein: CAISGESGTTYQETQYF; CDR3 DNA: TGTGCCATCAGTGGGGAATCCGGGACTACGTACCAAGAGACCCAGTACTTC
V gene: TRBV11-2; clone size: .; J gene: TRBJ2-1; D gene: .; CDR3 protein: CASSLGGGNEQFF; CDR3 DNA: TGTGCCAGCAGCTTAGGAGGGGGCAATGAGCAGTTCTTC
V gene: TRBV6-5; clone size: few; J gene: TRBJ1-2; D gene: .; CDR3 protein: CASSYSIYGGLNGYTF; CDR3 DNA: TGTGCCAGCAGTTACTCGATCTACGGGGGTTTAAATGGCTACACCTTC
V gene: TRBV7-2; clone size: .; J gene: TRBJ2-7; D gene: .; CDR3 protein: CASSLVSGSKAAYEQYF; CDR3 DNA: TGTGCCAGCAGCTTGGTTAGTGGGAGTAAAGCGGCCTACGAGCAGTACTTC
V gene: TRBV28; clone size: .; J gene: TRBJ2-7; D gene: TRBD1; CDR3 protein: CASSGTGGAPYEQYF; CDR3 DNA: TGTGCCAGCAGTGGAACAGGGGGCGCCCCGTACGAGCAGTACTTC
V gene: TRBV5-6; clone size: few; J gene: TRBJ2-1; D gene: .; CDR3 protein: CASSSAEGYNEQFF; CDR3 DNA: TGTGCCAGCAGCTCGGCGGAGGGATACAATGAGCAGTTCTTC
V gene: TRBV28; clone size: .; J gene: TRBJ1-2; D gene: .; CDR3 protein: CASRHRAKYGYTF; CDR3 DNA: TGTGCCAGCCGGCACAGGGCAAAGTATGGCTACACCTTC
V gene: TRBV19; clone size: few; J gene: TRBJ2-2; D gene: TRBD2; CDR3 protein: CASRVGGSGGFGELFF; CDR3 DNA: TGTGCCAGCCGCGTCGGAGGTAGCGGGGGTTTCGGGGAGCTGTTTTTT
V gene: TRBV5-1; clone size: .; J gene: TRBJ1-2; D gene: .; CDR3 protein: CASSKAENYGYTF; CDR3 DNA: TGCGCCAGCAGCAAGGCAGAAAACTATGGCTACACCTTC
V gene: TRBV9; clone size: .; J gene: TRBJ2-7; D gene: .; CDR3 protein: CASSVAGSTPYEQYF; CDR3 DNA: TGTGCCAGCAGCGTCGCCGGGAGTACCCCCTACGAGCAGTACTTC
V gene: TRBV6-1; clone size: .; J gene: TRBJ2-3; D gene: TRBD2; CDR3 protein: CASSDPGLAGDADTQYF; CDR3 DNA: TGTGCCAGCAGTGATCCGGGACTAGCGGGGGATGCAGATACGCAGTATTTT
V gene: TRBV2; clone size: once; J gene: TRBJ1-5; D gene: .; CDR3 protein: CASSDPWTRRFSQPQHF; CDR3 DNA: TGTGCCAGCAGTGACCCTTGGACACGACGGTTTTCTCAGCCCCAGCATTTT
V gene: TRBV5-1; clone size: .; J gene: TRBJ2-2; D gene: .; CDR3 protein: CASSLPTLGGELFF; CDR3 DNA: TGCGCCAGCAGTCTCCCGACCCTTGGCGGGGAGCTGTTTTTT
V gene: TRBV28; clone size: once; J gene: TRBJ2-7; D gene: .; CDR3 protein: CASRPMTWGAGNEQYF; CDR3 DNA: TGTGCCAGCAGACCTATGACATGGGGAGCAGGTAACGAGCAGTACTTC
V gene: TRBV2; clone size: .; J gene: TRBJ2-1; D gene: .; CDR3 protein: CASSESWTVTSYNEQFF; CDR3 DNA: TGTGCCAGCAGTGAATCATGGACGGTTACCTCCTACAATGAGCAGTTCTTC
V gene: TRBV21-1; clone size: .; J gene: TRBJ2-1; D gene: .; CDR3 protein: CASSNGCYNEQFF; CDR3 DNA: TGTGCCAGCAGCAATGGTTGCTACAATGAGCAGTTCTTC
V gene: TRBV28; clone size: .; J gene: TRBJ2-1; D gene: .; CDR3 protein: CASSLGLASLVEQFF; CDR3 DNA: TGTGCCAGCAGTTTAGGGCTAGCCAGCTTGGTCGAGCAGTTCTTC
V gene: TRBV20-1; clone size: .; J gene: TRBJ1-2; D gene: .; CDR3 protein: CSAPGPYGYTF; CDR3 DNA: TGCAGTGCTCCGGGCCCCTATGGCTACACCTTC
V gene: TRBV5-1; clone size: .; J gene: TRBJ2-1; D gene: TRBD1; CDR3 protein: CASSQQTGFPWGEQFF; CDR3 DNA: TGCGCCAGCAGCCAGCAGACAGGGTTTCCCTGGGGTGAGCAGTTCTTC
V gene: TRBV18; clone size: few; J gene: TRBJ1-2; D gene: .; CDR3 protein: CASSPPRRSNYGYTF; CDR3 DNA: TGTGCCAGCTCACCACCACGGCGGAGTAACTATGGCTACACCTTC
V gene: TRBV11-2; clone size: .; J gene: TRBJ2-2; D gene: .; CDR3 protein: CASSLGQTNTGELFF; CDR3 DNA: TGTGCCAGCAGCTTGGGACAAACGAACACCGGGGAGCTGTTTTTT
V gene: TRBV4-3; clone size: .; J gene: TRBJ2-3; D gene: .; CDR3 protein: CASSQVGLRRGEGLRDTQYF; CDR3 DNA: TGCGCCAGCAGCCAAGTCGGTTTGCGAAGGGGAGAGGGACTTAGAGATACGCAGTATTTT
V gene: TRBV11-3; clone size: .; J gene: TRBJ2-2; D gene: TRBD1; CDR3 protein: CASSRTRDRIPSQNTGELFF; CDR3 DNA: TGTGCCAGCAGCCGCACCCGGGACAGGATCCCCTCTCAGAACACCGGGGAGCTGTTTTTT
V gene: TRBV5-1; clone size: .; J gene: TRBJ2-7; D gene: TRBD2; CDR3 protein: CASSPSGGSYEQYF; CDR3 DNA: TGCGCCAGCAGCCCCTCGGGAGGCTCCTACGAGCAGTACTTC
V gene: TRBV5-1; clone size: once; J gene: TRBJ2-5; D gene: .; CDR3 protein: CASSLAAGKGETQYF; CDR3 DNA: TGCGCCAGCAGCTTGGCGGCAGGGAAGGGAGAGACCCAGTACTTC
V gene: TRBV7-2; clone size: few; J gene: TRBJ1-5; D gene: TRBD1; CDR3 protein: CASSTLGQGHQPQHF; CDR3 DNA: TGTGCCAGCAGCACTCTTGGACAGGGACATCAGCCCCAGCATTTT
V gene: TRBV11-2; clone size: few; J gene: TRBJ2-1; D gene: .; CDR3 protein: CASSLGRRNGLQFF; CDR3 DNA: TGTGCCAGCAGCTTAGGACGACGGAATGGGTTGCAGTTCTTC
V gene: TRBV5-4; clone size: .; J gene: TRBJ2-7; D gene: TRBD2; CDR3 protein: CASSLTSGSYEQYF; CDR3 DNA: TGTGCCAGCAGCTTAACTAGCGGTTCCTACGAGCAGTACTTC
V gene: TRBV4-2; clone size: .; J gene: TRBJ2-7; D gene: TRBD1; CDR3 protein: CASTIGTASYEQYF; CDR3 DNA: TGTGCCAGCACAATCGGGACAGCCTCCTACGAGCAGTACTTC
V gene: TRBV29-1; clone size: few; J gene: TRBJ2-7; D gene: .; CDR3 protein: CSAGSPSYEQYF; CDR3 DNA: TGCAGCGCTGGTAGCCCGTCCTACGAGCAGTACTTC
V gene: TRBV7-9; clone size: few; J gene: TRBJ1-2; D gene: TRBD1; CDR3 protein: CASSTRTGINYGYTF; CDR3 DNA: TGTGCCAGCAGCACTCGGACAGGGATTAACTATGGCTACACCTTC
V gene: TRBV7-9; clone size: .; J gene: TRBJ1-5; D gene: .; CDR3 protein: CASSLMGGSNQPQHF; CDR3 DNA: TGTGCCAGCAGCTTAATGGGCGGGAGCAATCAGCCCCAGCATTTT
V gene: TRBV7-2; clone size: few; J gene: TRBJ2-5; D gene: TRBD1; CDR3 protein: CASSSGQGQETQYF; CDR3 DNA: TGTGCCAGCAGTTCGGGACAGGGCCAAGAGACCCAGTACTTC
V gene: TRBV7-9; clone size: .; J gene: TRBJ2-1; D gene: .; CDR3 protein: CASRPPGGGLNEQFF; CDR3 DNA: TGTGCCAGCAGACCACCAGGGGGGGGCCTCAATGAGCAGTTCTTC
V gene: TRBV5-1; clone size: few; J gene: TRBJ2-7; D gene: .; CDR3 protein: CASSLGYQVSYEQYF; CDR3 DNA: TGCGCCAGCAGCTTGGGATACCAGGTCTCCTACGAGCAGTACTTC
V gene: TRBV7-2; clone size: .; J gene: TRBJ2-3; D gene: TRBD2; CDR3 protein: CASSQLAFSTDTQYF; CDR3 DNA: TGTGCCAGCAGCCAACTAGCGTTTAGCACAGATACGCAGTATTTT
V gene: TRBV7-3; clone size: .; J gene: TRBJ2-7; D gene: .; CDR3 protein: CASSRSSGQFYEQYF; CDR3 DNA: TGTGCCAGCAGCCGTTCGAGCGGACAGTTTTACGAGCAGTACTTC
V gene: TRBV28; clone size: .; J gene: TRBJ2-3; D gene: .; CDR3 protein: CASSLDVTGTDTQYF; CDR3 DNA: TGTGCCAGCAGTTTAGATGTGACAGGCACAGATACGCAGTATTTT
V gene: TRBV6-5; clone size: .; J gene: TRBJ1-2; D gene: TRBD1; CDR3 protein: CASSPRQGNYGYTF; CDR3 DNA: TGTGCCAGCAGCCCCCGACAGGGGAACTATGGCTACACCTTC
V gene: TRBV7-9; clone size: .; J gene: TRBJ2-3; D gene: TRBD1; CDR3 protein: CASSFRQGRDTQYF; CDR3 DNA: TGTGCCAGCAGCTTTCGACAGGGAAGAGATACGCAGTATTTT